These T cell receptor beta chains were read from a single sample in a study of Ad26.COV2.S vaccination and SARS-CoV-2 variants. Sequencing was performed with immunoSEQ multiplex PCR; in TCRdb, only in-frame clones are kept and a portion is missing. The table includes around 270,000 clones, around 90% detected once. The sample in question was peripheral blood, obtained in a trial of Ad26.COV2.S vaccine versus placebo. These receptors came from a person between 18 and 65 years old who received the Ad26.COV2.S COVID-19 vaccine or a placebo. CDR3s include the opening cysteine and the closing phenylalanine or tryptophan. D genes are given only for firm matches. Clone size is shown for a subset of rows, as once, few, many or a class of expanded clone.

size: -; J: TRBJ2-6; V: TRBV19; D: -; CDR3: CASSIADSGANVLTF; DNA: TGTGCCAGTAGTATAGCAGACTCTGGGGCCAACGTCCTGACTTTC
size: -; J: TRBJ1-2; V: TRBV3-1/TRBV3-2; D: TRBD1; CDR3: CASGTGSPNGYTF; DNA: TGTGCCAGCGGGACAGGATCCCCAAATGGCTACACCTTC
size: -; J: TRBJ1-2; V: TRBV21-1; D: -; CDR3: CASSNASRDPGGYGYTF; DNA: TGTGCTAGCAGCAATGCCTCTCGGGACCCCGGAGGCTATGGCTACACCTTC
size: -; J: TRBJ2-5; V: TRBV7-9; D: -; CDR3: CASSWPEETQYF; DNA: TGTGCCAGCAGCTGGCCGGAAGAGACCCAGTACTTC
size: -; J: TRBJ1-2; V: TRBV5-1; D: TRBD1; CDR3: CASSRSSDKTGLRHNYGYTF; DNA: TGCGCCAGCAGCCGTTCGTCCGACAAGACAGGGTTACGCCATAACTATGGCTACACCTTC
size: -; J: TRBJ2-5; V: TRBV5-1; D: -; CDR3: CASSSTPPETQYF; DNA: TGCGCCAGCAGCTCGACTCCTCCGGAGACCCAGTACTTC
size: -; J: TRBJ2-3; V: TRBV19; D: TRBD2; CDR3: CASSIAAGGRDTQYF; DNA: TGTGCCAGTAGTATAGCGGCGGGGGGGCGAGATACGCAGTATTTT
size: -; J: TRBJ2-3; V: TRBV11-2; D: -; CDR3: CASSPNPLTDTQYF; DNA: TGTGCCAGCAGCCCCAACCCGCTCACAGATACGCAGTATTTT
size: -; J: TRBJ1-2; V: TRBV19; D: TRBD1; CDR3: CASSTRTGGSNYGYTF; DNA: TGTGCCAGTAGTACCCGGACAGGAGGGTCGAACTATGGCTACACCTTC
size: -; J: TRBJ2-5; V: TRBV5-4; D: -; CDR3: CASSLSGPQETQYF; DNA: TGTGCCAGCAGCTTATCGGGGCCTCAAGAGACCCAGTACTTC
size: once; J: TRBJ2-5; V: TRBV5-4; D: TRBD2; CDR3: CASSLAGRETQYF; DNA: TGTGCCAGCAGCTTAGCGGGGAGAGAGACCCAGTACTTC
size: -; J: TRBJ2-1; V: TRBV10-3; D: TRBD2; CDR3: CAIRAGDNNEQFF; DNA: TGTGCCATCAGAGCGGGAGACAACAATGAGCAGTTCTTC
size: -; J: TRBJ1-1; V: TRBV10-3; D: TRBD1; CDR3: CAIRGDRGRTEAFF; DNA: TGTGCCATCAGGGGGGACAGGGGAAGGACTGAAGCTTTCTTT
size: -; J: TRBJ1-4; V: TRBV15; D: -; CDR3: CATSLNREEKLFF; DNA: TGTGCCACCAGCCTGAACAGGGAAGAAAAACTGTTTTTT
size: -; J: TRBJ1-2; V: TRBV6-5; D: -; CDR3: CASSYSVGGVYGYTF; DNA: TGTGCCAGCAGTTACTCGGTCGGCGGTGTTTATGGCTACACCTTC
size: -; J: TRBJ2-2; V: TRBV7-3; D: -; CDR3: CASSLVGSGAQNTGELFF; DNA: TGTGCCAGCAGCTTAGTGGGTAGCGGAGCCCAGAACACCGGGGAGCTGTTTTTT
size: -; J: TRBJ2-1; V: TRBV27; D: TRBD2; CDR3: CASSSGLAGSNNEQFF; DNA: TGTGCCAGCAGTTCAGGACTAGCGGGGAGTAACAATGAGCAGTTCTTC
size: -; J: TRBJ2-5; V: TRBV20-1; D: -; CDR3: CSASGRSSSETQYF; DNA: TGCAGTGCTAGTGGACGCTCGAGTAGTGAGACCCAGTACTTC
size: -; J: TRBJ2-4; V: TRBV19; D: -; CDR3: CASSIGEAKNIQYF; DNA: TGTGCCAGTAGTATCGGGGAGGCCAAAAACATTCAGTACTTC
size: -; J: TRBJ2-2; V: TRBV7-9; D: -; CDR3: CASSLVYKTGELFF; DNA: TGTGCCAGCAGCTTAGTTTACAAAACCGGGGAGCTGTTTTTT
size: -; J: TRBJ1-5; V: TRBV2; D: -; CDR3: CASTDSGLAIKPQHF; DNA: TGTGCCAGCACGGACTCCGGGCTGGCAATCAAGCCCCAGCATTTT
size: -; J: TRBJ2-7; V: TRBV6-5; D: -; CDR3: CASSGAVSYEQYF; DNA: TGTGCCAGCTCAGGAGCCGTATCCTACGAGCAGTACTTC
size: -; J: TRBJ2-7; V: TRBV25-1; D: -; CDR3: CASETGIYEQYF; DNA: TGTGCCAGCGAAACAGGGATCTACGAGCAGTACTTC
size: -; J: TRBJ2-2; V: TRBV5-6; D: TRBD1; CDR3: CASSWGTGGNTGELFF; DNA: TGTGCCAGCAGCTGGGGGACAGGGGGGAACACCGGGGAGCTGTTTTTT
size: -; J: TRBJ2-1; V: TRBV19; D: TRBD2; CDR3: CASSTIAGTYNEQFF; DNA: TGTGCCAGTAGCACCATAGCGGGAACCTACAATGAGCAGTTCTTC
size: -; J: TRBJ2-7; V: TRBV10-3; D: TRBD1; CDR3: CAIGLTGGRYEQYF; DNA: TGTGCCATCGGCCTTACAGGGGGTAGGTACGAGCAGTACTTC
size: -; J: TRBJ1-1; V: TRBV18; D: -; CDR3: CASSPPLRNTEAFF; DNA: TGTGCCAGCTCACCCCCGCTAAGAAACACTGAAGCTTTCTTT
size: -; J: TRBJ2-4; V: TRBV4-1; D: TRBD2; CDR3: CASSQEASGGNLAKNIQYF; DNA: TGCGCCAGCAGCCAAGAGGCTAGCGGGGGGAACCTAGCCAAAAACATTCAGTACTTC
size: -; J: TRBJ1-5; V: TRBV30; D: -; CDR3: CAWSVGGGSNQPQHF; DNA: TGTGCCTGGAGTGTCGGCGGGGGTAGCAATCAGCCCCAGCATTTT
size: -; J: TRBJ2-2; V: TRBV29-1; D: -; CDR3: CSVGSDTGELFF; DNA: TGCAGCGTTGGGTCTGACACCGGGGAGCTGTTTTTT
size: -; J: TRBJ2-7; V: TRBV19; D: TRBD2; CDR3: CASSMGGGASEQYF; DNA: TGTGCCAGTAGTATGGGCGGGGGGGCCTCGGAGCAGTACTTC
size: -; J: TRBJ2-6; V: TRBV5-1; D: -; CDR3: CASSFTAGSGANVLTF; DNA: TGCGCCAGCAGCTTTACAGCCGGAAGCGGGGCCAACGTCCTGACTTTC
size: -; J: TRBJ2-3; V: TRBV7-2; D: -; CDR3: CASSGEMNTQYF; DNA: TGTGCCAGCAGCGGAGAAATGAATACGCAGTATTTT
size: -; J: TRBJ1-1; V: TRBV21-1; D: -; CDR3: CASSTRQGMANTEAFF; DNA: TGTGCTAGCAGCACCCGGCAGGGGATGGCGAACACTGAAGCTTTCTTT
size: -; J: TRBJ1-1; V: TRBV6-2/TRBV6-3; D: -; CDR3: CASSYRVGTEAFF; DNA: TGTGCCAGCAGTTATCGGGTTGGGACTGAAGCTTTCTTT
size: -; J: TRBJ2-5; V: TRBV7-9; D: TRBD2; CDR3: CASSLDASGGETQYF; DNA: TGTGCCAGCAGCTTAGACGCTAGCGGGGGGGAGACCCAGTACTTC
size: once; J: TRBJ2-5; V: TRBV7-9; D: -; CDR3: CASSWTGSWGETQYF; DNA: TGTGCCAGCAGCTGGACGGGGTCGTGGGGAGAGACCCAGTACTTC
size: -; J: TRBJ2-3; V: TRBV21-1; D: -; CDR3: CASSNPITDTQYF; DNA: TGTGCCAGCAGCAACCCCATCACAGATACGCAGTATTTT
size: -; J: TRBJ2-3; V: TRBV2; D: -; CDR3: CASSEPDNTSTDTQYF; DNA: TGTGCCAGCAGTGAACCGGACAACACTAGCACAGATACGCAGTATTTT
size: -; J: TRBJ2-1; V: TRBV14; D: TRBD2; CDR3: CASSQSPGLAGLYNEQFF; DNA: TGTGCCAGCAGCCAATCCCCGGGACTAGCGGGACTTTACAATGAGCAGTTCTTC
size: -; J: TRBJ2-3; V: TRBV7-8; D: -; CDR3: CASSLVPAGPRDTQYF; DNA: TGTGCCAGCAGCTTAGTCCCAGCAGGCCCCCGGGATACGCAGTATTTT
size: -; J: TRBJ1-2; V: TRBV4-1; D: -; CDR3: CASSQVDTNNIHPNYGYTF; DNA: TGCGCCAGCAGCCAAGTCGACACAAACAACATTCACCCTAACTATGGCTACACCTTC
size: -; J: TRBJ2-5; V: TRBV7-7; D: TRBD2; CDR3: CASSPRTSGQETQYF; DNA: TGTGCTAGCAGCCCCCGGACTAGCGGACAAGAGACCCAGTACTTC
size: -; J: TRBJ2-4; V: TRBV15; D: -; CDR3: CATSRVTFGNIQYF; DNA: TGTGCCACCAGCAGAGTCACATTTGGTAACATTCAGTACTTC
size: -; J: TRBJ1-1; V: TRBV6-5; D: -; CDR3: CASSYSRGGSVTEAFF; DNA: TGTGCCAGCAGTTACTCGAGAGGGGGAAGTGTCACTGAAGCTTTCTTT
size: many; J: TRBJ2-1; V: TRBV6-4; D: TRBD2; CDR3: CASSDSVSGGYNEQFF; DNA: TGTGCCAGCAGTGACTCTGTTAGCGGGGGCTACAATGAGCAGTTCTTC
size: once; J: TRBJ1-2; V: TRBV29-1; D: -; CDR3: CSVAGGAGYGYTF; DNA: TGCAGCGTTGCGGGGGGCGCTGGGTATGGCTACACCTTC
size: few; J: TRBJ2-2; V: TRBV5-4; D: -; CDR3: CASSLFRGARTGELFF; DNA: TGTGCCAGCAGCTTGTTCCGGGGGGCGCGGACCGGGGAGCTGTTTTTT
size: few; J: TRBJ2-1; V: TRBV21-1; D: -; CDR3: CASSKGSGGDPPDNEQFF; DNA: TGTGCTAGCAGCAAAGGTAGCGGGGGGGACCCTCCCGACAATGAGCAGTTCTTC
size: few; J: TRBJ1-1; V: TRBV10-2; D: -; CDR3: CASSQREGEAFF; DNA: TGCGCCAGCAGTCAGCGGGAAGGTGAAGCTTTCTTT
size: -; J: TRBJ1-3; V: TRBV9; D: -; CDR3: CASSPRSGVGNTIYF; DNA: TGTGCCAGCAGCCCAAGATCAGGGGTTGGAAACACCATATATTTT
size: -; J: TRBJ2-7; V: TRBV21-1; D: -; CDR3: CASSKAFNSLYEQYF; DNA: TGTGCTAGCAGCAAAGCTTTTAACAGCCTCTACGAGCAGTACTTC
size: once; J: TRBJ1-1; V: TRBV9; D: TRBD1; CDR3: CASSTQSTGGKAFF; DNA: TGTGCCAGCAGCACACAATCGACAGGGGGCAAAGCTTTCTTT
size: once; J: TRBJ2-4; V: TRBV24-1; D: TRBD1; CDR3: CASPRDRGYIQYF; DNA: TGTGCCTCCCCCCGGGACAGGGGATACATTCAGTACTTC
size: -; J: TRBJ2-5; V: TRBV10-2; D: TRBD2; CDR3: CASKGLAQETQYF; DNA: TGCGCCAGCAAGGGACTAGCCCAAGAGACCCAGTACTTC
size: -; J: TRBJ2-1; V: TRBV4-2; D: -; CDR3: CASSQEVGVEEQFF; DNA: TGTGCCAGCAGCCAAGAGGTAGGGGTGGAGGAGCAGTTCTTC
size: -; J: TRBJ1-2; V: TRBV2; D: -; CDR3: CASSEVARISNYGYTF; DNA: TGTGCCAGCAGTGAAGTCGCCAGGATAAGTAACTATGGCTACACCTTC